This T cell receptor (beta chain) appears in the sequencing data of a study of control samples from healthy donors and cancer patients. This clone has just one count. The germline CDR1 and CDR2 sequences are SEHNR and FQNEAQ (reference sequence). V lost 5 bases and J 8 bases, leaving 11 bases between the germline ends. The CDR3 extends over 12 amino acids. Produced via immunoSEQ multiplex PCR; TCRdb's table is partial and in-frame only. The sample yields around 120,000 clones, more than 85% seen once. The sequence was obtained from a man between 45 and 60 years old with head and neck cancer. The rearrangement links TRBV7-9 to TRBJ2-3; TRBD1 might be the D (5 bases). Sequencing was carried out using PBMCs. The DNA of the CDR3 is TGTGCCAGCAGCCCGACAGAACGTACGCAGTATTTT. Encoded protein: CASSPTERTQYF. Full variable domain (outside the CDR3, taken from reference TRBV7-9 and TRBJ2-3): DTGVSQNPRHKITKRGQNVTFRCDPISEHNRLYWYRQTLGQGPEFLTYFQNEAQLEKSRLLSDRFSAERPKGSFSTLEIQRTEQGDSAMYLCASSPTERTQYFGPGTRLTVL.